This TCR beta chain was identified in a study of T cell repertoires in cytomegalovirus infection. Study at large: CMV epitopes in the study were HLA-C-restricted (recently identified) and HLA-B-restricted (well studied).

One entry per CDR3 protein, called by TCRdb with MiXCR from the reads. Of about 830,000 distinct CDR3 sequences in the sample, 32% were seen once. This clonotype is a singleton in its sample. The target antigen is unknown. Notes on the study in general: CMV-specific TCR beta clonotypes restricted by HLA-C were the ones dominating the ex vivo response.

This clonotype originated in a human donor in good health (CMV status not recorded). Some clones in this sample may be carry-over from other donors' samples. Source: cultured CD8+ T cells from PBMCs, taken from culture after CMV antigen stimulation.

CDR3 sequence (DNA): TGCGCCAGCAGTGAAGGGGCGCCCTACGAGCAGTACTTC. It is translated as CASSEGAPYEQYF. J is TRBJ2-7 and V is TRBV10-2; perhaps TRBD1 as D (5 bases). The V gene lost 3 bases and the J gene lost 2 bases, with 8 bases spanning the gap. The CDR3 is 13 amino acids. CDR1 and CDR2 (germline): WSHSY, SAAADI.